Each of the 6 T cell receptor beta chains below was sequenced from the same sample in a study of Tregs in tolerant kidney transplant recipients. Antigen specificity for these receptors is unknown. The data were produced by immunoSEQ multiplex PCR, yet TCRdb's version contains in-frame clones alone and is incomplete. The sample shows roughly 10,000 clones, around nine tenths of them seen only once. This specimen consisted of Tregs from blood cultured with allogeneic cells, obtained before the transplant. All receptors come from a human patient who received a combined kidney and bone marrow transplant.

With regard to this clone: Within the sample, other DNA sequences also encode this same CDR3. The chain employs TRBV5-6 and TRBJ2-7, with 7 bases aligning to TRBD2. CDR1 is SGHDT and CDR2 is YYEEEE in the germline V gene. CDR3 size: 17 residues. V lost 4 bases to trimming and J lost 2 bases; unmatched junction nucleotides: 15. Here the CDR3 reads CASSREHGGVRTYEQYF. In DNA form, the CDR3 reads TGTGCCAGCAGCCGAGAGCATGGGGGGGTTAGGACCTACGAGCAGTACTTC.

The CDR3 DNA follows: TGTGCCTGGAACAGGGGCCATCAGCCCCAGCATTTT. As protein: CAWNRGHQPQHF. V is TRBV30 and J is TRBJ1-5; TRBD1 matches at 7 bases. The trim removed 4 bases at V and 5 bases at J, leaving 2 bases unmatched. The germline V gene has CDR1 GTSNPN and CDR2 SVGIG (reference sequence). This CDR3 comprises 12 residues.

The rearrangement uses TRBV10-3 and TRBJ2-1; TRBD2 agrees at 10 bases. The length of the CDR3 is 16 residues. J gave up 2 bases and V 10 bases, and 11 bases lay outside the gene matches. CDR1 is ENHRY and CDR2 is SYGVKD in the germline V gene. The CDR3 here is CATGGSGRGPYNEQFF. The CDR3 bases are TGTGCCACCGGGGGAAGCGGGAGGGGCCCCTACAATGAGCAGTTCTTC.

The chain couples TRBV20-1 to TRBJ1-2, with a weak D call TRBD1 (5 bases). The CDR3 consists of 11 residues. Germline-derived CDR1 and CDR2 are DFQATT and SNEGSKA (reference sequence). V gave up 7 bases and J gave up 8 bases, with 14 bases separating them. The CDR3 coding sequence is TGCAGTGTCCGTCAGGGAGGCGGCTACACCTTC. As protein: CSVRQGGGYTF.

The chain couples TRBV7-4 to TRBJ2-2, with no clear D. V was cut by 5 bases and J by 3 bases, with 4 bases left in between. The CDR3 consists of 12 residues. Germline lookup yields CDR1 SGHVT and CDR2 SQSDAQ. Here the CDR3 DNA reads TGTGCCAGCAGCCTATACACCGGGGAGCTGTTTTTT. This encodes CASSLYTGELFF.

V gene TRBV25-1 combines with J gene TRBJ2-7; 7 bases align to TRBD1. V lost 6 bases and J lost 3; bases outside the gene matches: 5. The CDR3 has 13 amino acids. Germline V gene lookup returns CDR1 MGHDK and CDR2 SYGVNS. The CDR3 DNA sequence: TGTGCCAGCAGCCGACAGGGCCTCTACGAGCAGTACTTC. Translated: CASSRQGLYEQYF.